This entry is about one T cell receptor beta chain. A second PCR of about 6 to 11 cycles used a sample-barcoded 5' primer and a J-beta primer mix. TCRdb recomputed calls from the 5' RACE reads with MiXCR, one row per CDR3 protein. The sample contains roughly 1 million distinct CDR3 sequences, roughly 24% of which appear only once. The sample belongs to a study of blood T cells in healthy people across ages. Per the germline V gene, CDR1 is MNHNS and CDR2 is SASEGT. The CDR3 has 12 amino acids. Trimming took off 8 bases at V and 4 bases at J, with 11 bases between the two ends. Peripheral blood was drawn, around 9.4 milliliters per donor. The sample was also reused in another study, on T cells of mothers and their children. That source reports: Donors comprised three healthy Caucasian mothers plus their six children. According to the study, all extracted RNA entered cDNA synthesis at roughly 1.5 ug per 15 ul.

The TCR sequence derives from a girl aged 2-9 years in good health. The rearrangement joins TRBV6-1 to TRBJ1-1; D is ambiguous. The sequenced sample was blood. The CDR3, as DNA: TGTGCCAGCGGGAACTCAGGCACTGAAGCTTTCTTT. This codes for CASGNSGTEAFF.